This record covers a single T cell receptor beta chain. This clonotype was detected a few times. This receptor's antigen is unknown. No much larger clonotype is one base removed from it; base qualities were not supplied. V is clipped by 0 bases and J by 1 base, and the sequence between their germline boundaries is 12 bases long. CDR1 and CDR2 are read off the germline V gene as SQVTM and ANQGSEA. From the cysteine through the phenylalanine, the CDR3 covers 15 amino acids. Kept here is only the CDR3 DNA, which spans 45 bases and is read in frame from base 1. The donors were some 39 Caucasian individuals from Russia, aged roughly 6 to 100 years, who were systemically healthy. Roughly 11 milliliters of peripheral blood were drawn from each donor into EDTA-treated Vacutainer tubes. Ficoll-Paque density-gradient centrifugation was used to isolate PBMCs, with at least 6 million per sample. Trizol reagent was used to extract total RNA from PBMCs, with at least 6 micrograms per sample. For every donor, an aliquot of PBMCs went through flow cytometry to measure the percentages of naive CD45RAhigh/CD27high T cells.

Library creation used 5' RACE. The sample was run on an Illumina HiSeq 2500. A second roughly 6 to 12 cycle PCR used a sample-barcoded 5' primer and a J-beta primer mix. A template-switch 5' adaptor carrying 12 random nucleotides introduced a unique molecular identifier onto each TCR beta cDNA molecule. Each sample yielded at least 2.5 million CDR3-containing paired-end reads. All of the RNA was converted into first-strand cDNA using the Mint cDNA synthesis kit, with a TRBC-specific oligonucleotide serving as the primer. Following uracil-DNA glycosylase treatment, a first 18-cycle PCR with universal primers M1SS and BC2_uni_R was performed on all cDNA. The authors processed their data as follows. For normalization, 1 million high-quality reads, each with a distinct molecular identifier, were randomly selected from each sample. Instead of being binned into consensus sequences, reads with shared molecular identifiers were discarded. MiTCR, run with a Q25 quality threshold and the strictest error-elimination algorithm, handled CDR3 identification, clonotype clustering and error correction. A nonparametric unseen species model with Euler transformation was used to estimate lower-bound total TCR beta diversity. TCRdb reran the public reads through fastp at Q25 and MiXCR, keeping productive beta chains. When rows share a CDR3 protein, they turn into one entry using the most common DNA and genes. TCRdb's processing, not the authors' own work, is the source of the V and J calls. Counted in this sample were hundreds of thousands of distinct CDR3 sequences; 47% of them appeared once. About 22% of the sample is in the top ten clones.

This entry belongs to a study of blood T cells in healthy people across ages (dated by TCRdb to about 2015). For context, the study as a whole: Template switching captured roughly one uniquely barcoded TCR beta cDNA molecule per two T cells in model experiments. To track age-related changes in TCR beta repertoire diversity, the study relied on deep sequencing normalized with unique cDNA molecular identifiers. Four age groups were formed from the donors: young (average approximately 15 years), middle-aged (approximately 40), aged (about 68) and long-lived (more than 75). To avoid experimental bias, donors of different ages were randomly spread across the sequencing lanes. Two additional independent replicas of 1 million unique cDNA reads from the same blood draw were analyzed for two donors (one aged 18 to 29 and one aged 80 or older). On the study overall, not on this receptor specifically: As age increased, observed TCR beta diversity per million T cells dropped in a roughly linear way, and a significant reduction was already evident by age 40. Observed TCR beta diversity correlated strongly with the percentage of naive T cells measured by flow cytometry. Conclusive comparison of naive and antigen-experienced compartments was prevented by the profiling of bulk unsorted PBMCs. Because the CMV infection status of the donors was unknown, age-related changes in expanded clonotypes may potentially have been confounded. Estimates of total diversity based on one million sequenced T cells were regarded as lower bounds and as underestimates. Compared with the aged group, more naive CD4+ T cells, fewer expanded clones and increased TCR diversity were shown by the long-lived group, suggesting age selection.

The rearrangement joined TRBV29-1 to TRBJ2-5, with TRBD1 tentatively as D gene (5 bases match). The TCR originated in a man aged 80 or over in good health. Sequenced: blood. CDR3 protein: CSVEEPGSIQETQYF. Read as DNA, the sequence is TGCAGCGTTGAAGAGCCAGGGTCGATCCAAGAGACCCAGTACTTC.